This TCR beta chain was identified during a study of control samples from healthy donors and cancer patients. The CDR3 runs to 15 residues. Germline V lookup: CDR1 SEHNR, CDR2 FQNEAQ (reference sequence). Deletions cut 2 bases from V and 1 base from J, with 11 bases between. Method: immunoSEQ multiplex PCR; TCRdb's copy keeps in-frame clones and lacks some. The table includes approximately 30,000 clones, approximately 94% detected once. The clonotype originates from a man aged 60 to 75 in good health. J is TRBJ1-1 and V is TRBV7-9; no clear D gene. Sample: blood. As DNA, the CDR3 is TGTGCCAGCAGCTTAATAGGGAGGGCGAACACTGAAGCTTTCTTT. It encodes CASSLIGRANTEAFF.